Below, 16 T cell receptor beta chains from the same sample are listed, as sequenced in a study of blood T cell repertoires in COVID-19. This table comes from immunoSEQ multiplex PCR, and its TCRdb copy is limited to in-frame clones, with some not included. The sample lists a few hundred thousand clones, under 90% occurring once. Sequenced material: PBMCs or T cells enriched from blood (not recorded which). The receptors come from a woman aged 45-59 years who had been exposed to COVID-19.

This chain uses TRBV28 with TRBJ1-2; TRBD1 matches 7 bases. The CDR3 spans 14 residues. Germline assignment: CDR1 MDHEN and CDR2 SYDVKM. Trimming at V came to 4 bases and at J to 4 bases, leaving 6 bases not matched to a gene. This chain's CDR3 is CASSSDRRGYGYTF. In DNA form, the CDR3 reads TGTGCCAGCAGTTCGGACAGGAGAGGCTATGGCTACACCTTC.

The chain uses TRBV10-3 and TRBJ2-2; the match to TRBD1 covers 11 bases. Trimming removed 2 bases from V and 5 bases from J; junction bases left unmatched: 1. Germline V gene data show CDR1 as ENHRY and CDR2 as SYGVKD. CDR3 length equals 15 residues. The CDR3 nucleotides are TGTGCCATCAGTGAGGGGACAGGGGGGACCGGGGAGCTGTTTTTT. Amino acid sequence: CAISEGTGGTGELFF.

In this sample, this clone turned up a few times. The V call is TRBV10-3, the J call TRBJ1-5; 7 positions match TRBD1. CDR1 ENHRY and CDR2 SYGVKD come from the germline V gene. V was clipped by 9 bases and J by 2 bases; unmatched bases: 13. This CDR3 spans 16 amino acids. The CDR3 nucleotides read TGTGCCATACCCGACAGGGAGAGTGGTGGCAATCAGCCCCAGCATTTT. It encodes CAIPDRESGGNQPQHF.

This chain connects TRBV7-9 to TRBJ2-7; the match to TRBD1 covers 7 bases. From germline, CDR1 is SEHNR and CDR2 FQNEAQ (reference sequence). The CDR3 covers 16 residues. V was pared by 0 bases and J by 5 bases, with 10 bases of the junction left unmatched. CDR3 in DNA: TGTGCCAGCAGCTTAGCAGGGGGCTCCCTCGGGGACGAGCAGTACTTC. This gives the protein CASSLAGGSLGDEQYF.

This sequence joins TRBV3-1 (or the pseudogene TRBV3-2) and TRBJ2-1; tentative D call: TRBD2 (6 bases). From germline, CDR1 is LGHDT and CDR2 YNNKEL (reference sequence). Trimming removed 3 bases from V and 7 bases from J, with 25 bases in between. This CDR3 contains 18 residues. The CDR3 sequence is CASSHSGWRAAAGNEQFF. Written as DNA, the CDR3 is TGTGCCAGCAGCCACTCAGGGTGGCGGGCCGCCGCGGGGAATGAGCAGTTCTTC.

The rearrangement links TRBV5-1 to TRBJ1-2; no definite D call. Germline V CDR1 and CDR2: SGHRS, YFSETQ. The CDR3 is 13 residues long. Trimming pared 2 bases from V and 3 bases from J, leaving 8 bases between. CDR3 sequence (DNA): TGCGCCAGCAGCTTCAACGGAGACTATGGCTACACCTTC. Translation gives CASSFNGDYGYTF.

The V call is TRBV19, the J call TRBJ1-5, with D possibly TRBD1 on 6 matching bases. This CDR3 region has 15 residues. CDR1 is LNHDA, CDR2 SQIVND, per germline (reference sequence). With 4 bases removed from V and 5 bases from J, the gap between germline ends came to 15 bases. This CDR3 reads CASSKSGRGYQPQHF. The CDR3 DNA sequence: TGTGCCAGTAGTAAATCCGGCAGGGGATATCAGCCCCAGCATTTT.

V gene TRBV10-3 combines with J gene TRBJ1-1; TRBD1 is a possible D gene (5 bases). Per the germline V gene, CDR1 is ENHRY and CDR2 is SYGVKD. This CDR3 is built from 13 residues. Trimming took off 4 bases at V and 2 bases at J, with 8 bases between the two ends. CDR3 loop: CAISGGENTEAFF. The CDR3 DNA sequence: TGTGCCATCAGTGGGGGGGAAAACACTGAAGCTTTCTTT.

V and J are TRBV2 and TRBJ2-7, with D maybe TRBD1 (5 bases). CDR1 is SNHLY and CDR2 is FYNNEI in the germline V gene. Trimming stripped 7 bases from V and 2 bases from J, with 15 bases between. This CDR3 is 14 amino acids long. This CDR3 reads CASNLQGKTYEQYF. The CDR3 region has the DNA TGTGCCAGCAACCTGCAGGGTAAAACCTACGAGCAGTACTTC.

V is TRBV11-3 and J is TRBJ2-7; no reliable D call. The V end lost 5 bases, the J end lost 3 bases, and 8 bases lay between the germline ends. The germline gives CDR1 SGHNT, CDR2 YENEEA. The CDR3 is made up of 12 amino acids. The CDR3 sequence: CASSDDNYEQYF. DNA of the CDR3: TGTGCCAGCAGCGATGACAACTACGAGCAGTACTTC.

The J gene is TRBJ2-3, the V gene TRBV28; TRBD1 is a possible D gene (6 bases). The CDR3 is made up of 13 amino acids. V was cut by 2 bases and J by 8 bases, with 11 bases left in between. Germline V gene data show CDR1 as MDHEN and CDR2 as SYDVKM. CDR3 amino acids: CASSLRTVGTQYF. In DNA, the CDR3 is TGTGCCAGCAGTTTACGGACAGTAGGTACGCAGTATTTT.

The V gene is TRBV10-3, the J gene TRBJ2-7; D possibly corresponds to TRBD1 (5 bases). This CDR3 is built from 14 residues. Germline V gene data show CDR1 as ENHRY and CDR2 as SYGVKD. The V end lost 0 bases, the J end lost 5 bases, and 11 bases lay between the germline ends. CDR3 in amino acids: CAISESLQVHEQYF. DNA for the CDR3: TGTGCCATCAGTGAGTCCTTACAGGTCCACGAGCAGTACTTC.

Concerning this clone: Additional DNA sequences in this sample encode the identical CDR3. This sequence joins TRBV5-1 and TRBJ1-6; 7 bases line up with TRBD1. There are 14 residues in the CDR3. The junction had 6 bases not matched to a gene; V was cut back by 7 bases and J by 5 bases. CDR1 and CDR2 (germline): SGHRS, YFSETQ. The CDR3 spells CASSLGQNNSPLHF. The CDR3 DNA reads as TGCGCCAGCTCCCTGGGACAGAATAATTCACCCCTCCACTTT.

This rearrangement joins TRBV28 to TRBJ1-6; weak D call: TRBD1 (5 bases). Per germline, CDR1 MDHEN and CDR2 SYDVKM. Trimming left V 7 bases short and J 3 bases short, with 10 bases between. The CDR3 extends over 14 amino acids. CDR3 DNA sequence: TGTGCCAGCACCTTGGGGGGCTATAATTCACCCCTCCACTTT. This sequence encodes CASTLGGYNSPLHF.

The J gene is TRBJ1-2, the V gene TRBV6-1, with a tentative D call TRBD1 (5 bases). The germline V gene encodes CDR1 MNHNS and CDR2 SASEGT. Trimming removed 3 bases at V and 4 bases at J, with 9 bases between. The CDR3 spans 13 residues. The chain's CDR3 is CASSDQDSYGYTF. The CDR3 DNA follows: TGTGCCAGCAGTGATCAAGACAGCTATGGCTACACCTTC.

The rearrangement uses TRBV7-8 and TRBJ1-1; 7 bases match TRBD1. The germline gives CDR1 SGHVS, CDR2 FQNEAQ. CDR3 length equals 14 residues. Unmatched junction bases numbered 9, after V lost 5 bases and J lost 6 bases. This CDR3 is CASSPTGVGAEAFF. The CDR3 DNA follows: TGTGCCAGCAGCCCAACAGGGGTCGGTGCTGAAGCTTTCTTT.